A selection of T cell receptor beta chains follows, all from one sample in a study of identical twins. From the 5' RACE reads, TCRdb called clonotypes with MiXCR, one entry per CDR3 protein. The repertoire consists of about 720,000 distinct CDR3 sequences, with approximately 18% occurring once and the leading ten covering about an eighth. The sample also formed part of further work on T cells expressing NK-cell markers.

Material for sequencing was PBMCs. The receptors shown here come from a woman in her late teens or twenties in good health. CDR3s include the opening cysteine and the closing phenylalanine or tryptophan. Fields, in order: D gene, J gene, clone size, V gene, CDR3 protein, CDR3 DNA. D genes are given only for firm matches. Part of the rows lack a size; the others show once, few, many or a class for expanded clones.

D: TRBD2; J: TRBJ2-1; size: few; V: TRBV9; CDR3: CASSVIAGAYNEQFF; DNA: TGTGCCAGCAGCGTAATAGCGGGAGCCTACAATGAGCAGTTCTTC
D: .; J: TRBJ1-1; size: few; V: TRBV25-1; CDR3: CASSIPDGMNTEAFF; DNA: TGTGCCAGCAGTATCCCGGACGGGATGAACACTGAAGCTTTCTTT
D: .; J: TRBJ2-1; size: many; V: TRBV20-1; CDR3: CSAGPSGYSYNEQFF; DNA: TGCAGTGCTGGGCCAAGCGGTTACTCCTACAATGAGCAGTTCTTC
D: .; J: TRBJ2-4; size: few; V: TRBV5-1; CDR3: CASSLAGGESIQYF; DNA: TGCGCCAGCAGCTTGGCCGGTGGGGAGAGCATTCAGTACTTC
D: .; J: TRBJ2-7; size: .; V: TRBV20-1; CDR3: CSATDNPTVSEQYF; DNA: TGCAGTGCCACTGATAACCCCACCGTATCGGAGCAGTACTTC
D: TRBD1; J: TRBJ2-1; size: .; V: TRBV10-3; CDR3: CAISETRDRAYNEQFF; DNA: TGTGCCATCAGTGAAACCCGGGACAGGGCCTACAATGAGCAGTTCTTC
D: .; J: TRBJ2-4; size: few; V: TRBV12-3/TRBV12-4; CDR3: CASNLGLAKNIQYF; DNA: TGTGCCAGCAATTTAGGCCTAGCCAAAAACATTCAGTACTTC
D: .; J: TRBJ1-6; size: .; V: TRBV20-1; CDR3: CSAGGDRPISPLHF; DNA: TGCAGTGCTGGGGGAGACAGGCCTATTTCACCCCTCCACTTT
D: .; J: TRBJ2-7; size: .; V: TRBV5-1; CDR3: CASSPTSARSYEQYF; DNA: TGCGCCAGCAGCCCTACGTCGGCGCGCTCCTACGAGCAGTACTTC
D: TRBD2; J: TRBJ2-5; size: .; V: TRBV20-1; CDR3: CSAPGLAGGQETQYF; DNA: TGCAGTGCCCCCGGACTAGCGGGGGGGCAAGAGACCCAGTACTTC
D: TRBD1; J: TRBJ1-1; size: .; V: TRBV5-1; CDR3: CASSWADRGTEAFF; DNA: TGCGCCAGCAGCTGGGCCGACAGGGGTACTGAAGCTTTCTTT
D: TRBD2; J: TRBJ2-3; size: .; V: TRBV5-5; CDR3: CASQTSGPTDTQYF; DNA: TGTGCCAGCCAGACTAGCGGCCCCACAGATACGCAGTATTTT
D: TRBD2; J: TRBJ2-1; size: few; V: TRBV4-3; CDR3: CASSQDRATSGRASEQFF; DNA: TGCGCCAGCAGCCAAGATAGGGCGACTAGCGGGAGGGCCAGTGAGCAGTTCTTC
D: .; J: TRBJ2-1; size: .; V: TRBV5-1; CDR3: CASSHRDGYNEQFF; DNA: TGCGCCAGCAGCCATCGGGACGGGTACAATGAGCAGTTCTTC
D: .; J: TRBJ2-1; size: few; V: TRBV4-1; CDR3: CASSQGSLGNEQFF; DNA: TGCGCCAGCAGCCAGGGCTCCTTAGGTAATGAGCAGTTCTTC
D: TRBD1; J: TRBJ1-2; size: few; V: TRBV5-5; CDR3: CASSPRGQAYGYTF; DNA: TGTGCCAGCAGCCCGCGGGGACAGGCCTATGGCTACACCTTC
D: .; J: TRBJ1-2; size: many; V: TRBV20-1; CDR3: CSPTQGGIYGYTF; DNA: TGCAGTCCAACCCAGGGAGGGATCTATGGCTACACCTTC
D: .; J: TRBJ2-5; size: .; V: TRBV15; CDR3: CATSRGSVRVAQETQYF; DNA: TGTGCCACCAGCAGAGGTAGCGTACGGGTTGCACAAGAGACCCAGTACTTC
D: .; J: TRBJ2-2; size: few; V: TRBV29-1; CDR3: CSAVTRTGTGELFF; DNA: TGCAGCGCCGTGACTCGAACGGGCACCGGGGAGCTGTTTTTT
D: TRBD1; J: TRBJ2-7; size: .; V: TRBV10-3; CDR3: CAISPDRENYEQYF; DNA: TGTGCCATCAGTCCGGACAGGGAAAACTACGAGCAGTACTTC
D: .; J: TRBJ2-4; size: once; V: TRBV6-1; CDR3: CASGPDREGTKNILYF; DNA: TGTGCCAGCGGCCCGGACAGGGAGGGAACCAAAAACATTCTGTACTTC
D: .; J: TRBJ2-2; size: .; V: TRBV10-3; CDR3: CAIEGTPQNGELFF; DNA: TGTGCCATCGAAGGGACTCCGCAAAATGGGGAGCTGTTTTTT
D: TRBD2; J: TRBJ2-1; size: .; V: TRBV20-1; CDR3: CSATALAGDNEQFF; DNA: TGCAGTGCTACTGCACTAGCGGGGGATAATGAGCAGTTCTTC
D: TRBD1; J: TRBJ1-3; size: many; V: TRBV4-3; CDR3: CASSQGTGGRNTIYF; DNA: TGCGCCAGCAGCCAAGGGACAGGGGGAAGGAACACCATATATTTT
D: TRBD2; J: TRBJ2-1; size: .; V: TRBV5-1; CDR3: CASGIPGLAGNEQFF; DNA: TGCGCCAGCGGTATCCCGGGACTAGCGGGTAATGAGCAGTTCTTC
D: .; J: TRBJ2-1; size: few; V: TRBV15; CDR3: CATSRDSGTAASQFF; DNA: TGTGCCACCAGCAGAGATAGTGGGACCGCCGCGTCGCAGTTCTTC
D: .; J: TRBJ2-3; size: .; V: TRBV6-1; CDR3: CASGRGGSGDTQYF; DNA: TGTGCCAGCGGGAGGGGGGGGTCCGGGGATACGCAGTATTTT
D: .; J: TRBJ2-3; size: few; V: TRBV20-1; CDR3: CSAPDYLVGDTQYF; DNA: TGCAGTGCTCCGGACTACCTGGTGGGGGATACGCAGTATTTT